What follows are 16 T cell receptor beta chains derived from one specimen sequenced in a study of T cell changes during pregnancy in multiple sclerosis. TCRdb's table, derived via immunoSEQ multiplex PCR, lists solely in-frame clones and lacks some. Of about 96,000 clones in the sample, around 92% were seen once. Sequenced material: peripheral blood, taken in the first trimester of pregnancy. The receptors originated from a female donor with multiple sclerosis, enrolled in a pregnancy study.

The V gene is TRBV27, the J gene TRBJ2-5; D might be TRBD2 (6 bases). V lost 5 bases, J lost 1 base, and 11 bases lay in between. The germline gives CDR1 MNHEY, CDR2 SMNVEV (reference sequence). The CDR3 runs to 14 residues. DNA for the CDR3: TGTGCCAGCAGTCCACGCGGGGCCCAAGAGACCCAGTACTTC. It encodes CASSPRGAQETQYF.

In its sample, this clone was seen a few times. The CDR3 protein is CASISVSGNTIYF. The CDR3, as DNA: TGTGCCAGCATTTCAGTCTCTGGAAACACCATATATTTT. V gene TRBV6-5 combines with J gene TRBJ1-3; no clear D. Trimming stripped 7 bases from V and 0 bases from J, with 7 bases between. The CDR3 loop spans 13 amino acids. Germline V gives CDR1 MNHEY, CDR2 SVGAGI.

This sequence joins TRBV7-2 and TRBJ2-3; 10 nucleotides align to TRBD2. From germline, CDR1 is SGHTA and CDR2 FQGNSA. The CDR3 loop spans 16 amino acids. Unmatched junction bases numbered 8, after V lost 5 bases and J lost 3 bases. CDR3 sequence (DNA): TGTGCCAGCAGCATTCTAGCGGGAGCCCTAACAGATACGCAGTATTTT. This gives the protein CASSILAGALTDTQYF.

The chain couples TRBV6-6 to TRBJ2-2; D possibly corresponds to TRBD1 (6 bases). The CDR3 loop spans 16 amino acids. Trimming pared 2 bases from V and 7 bases from J, leaving 17 bases between. The V gene's germline CDR1 is MNHNY and CDR2 SVGAGI (reference sequence). CDR3 nucleotides: TGTGCCAGCAGTTACCCATCCAGGGGACGTGGCGGGGAGCTGTTTTTT. Its protein product is CASSYPSRGRGGELFF.

The CDR3 DNA sequence: TGCAGCGTTGAAGGGCCCTTGGGTAGCGGGCTACAAGAGACCCAGTACTTC. Translation: CSVEGPLGSGLQETQYF. The rearrangement links TRBV29-1 to TRBJ2-5; 7 bases match TRBD2. The V and J ends lost 1 base and 2 bases, in that order; junction bases with no gene match: 13. Germline V gene data show CDR1 as SQVTM and CDR2 as ANQGSEA. CDR3 length equals 17 residues.

The chain is built from TRBV28 and TRBJ2-6, with 13 positions matching TRBD2. V was clipped by 7 bases and J by 0 bases; unmatched bases: 12. Germline V gene lookup returns CDR1 MDHEN and CDR2 SYDVKM. CDR3 length: 20 residues. The CDR3 bases are TGTGCCAGCACTGGGCCCCACACTAGCGGGAGGGCCTCTGGGGCCAACGTCCTGACTTTC. It specifies CASTGPHTSGRASGANVLTF.

The rearrangement joins TRBV27 to TRBJ1-2; TRBD1 is a possible D gene (6 bases). Looked up from germline, CDR1 is MNHEY and CDR2 is SMNVEV (reference sequence). V was clipped by 8 bases and J by 0 bases, with 13 bases between them. This CDR3 is built from 14 residues. CDR3 sequence reads: CASGGGRANYGYTF. CDR3 nucleotide sequence: TGTGCCAGCGGGGGGGGCAGGGCTAACTATGGCTACACCTTC.

The rearrangement links TRBV4-3 to TRBJ2-1; tentative D call: TRBD2 (6 bases). The CDR3 sequence is 18 residues long. V shed 0 bases and J shed 3 bases, with 18 bases lying between them. Germline V gene data show CDR1 as LGHNA and CDR2 as YSLEER. CDR3 sequence reads: CASSQDFPPTTSYNEQFF. CDR3 nucleotide sequence: TGCGCCAGCAGCCAAGATTTCCCCCCAACGACTAGCTACAATGAGCAGTTCTTC.

V and J are TRBV5-1 and TRBJ1-1; TRBD1 agrees at 8 bases. Trimming took 0 bases from V and 8 from J; bases not matched to a gene: 3. Germline CDR1 SGHRS, CDR2 YFSETQ. This CDR3 region has 13 residues. The CDR3 sequence is CASSLGAGGEAFF. The CDR3 nucleotides are TGCGCCAGCAGCTTGGGGGCAGGGGGCGAAGCTTTCTTT.

This chain connects TRBV6-1 to TRBJ2-1; D uncertain. Per the germline V gene, CDR1 is MNHNS and CDR2 is SASEGT. The CDR3 loop spans 11 amino acids. Deletions cut 4 bases from V and 6 bases from J, with 4 bases between. CDR3 protein: CASSGGNEQFF. The DNA of the CDR3 is TGTGCCAGCAGTGGAGGCAATGAGCAGTTCTTC.

The chain recombines TRBV6-5 with TRBJ2-1; D not resolved. The CDR3 has 12 residues. CDR1 is MNHEY, CDR2 SVGAGI, per germline. Trimming took off 0 bases at V and 10 bases at J, with 7 bases between the two ends. The CDR3 reads CASSYSREEQFF. Written as DNA, the CDR3 is TGTGCCAGCAGTTACTCTAGAGAAGAGCAGTTCTTC.

The J gene is TRBJ1-3, the V gene TRBV5-1, with D possibly matching TRBD1 (6 bases). There are 16 residues in the CDR3. The germline V and J ends were trimmed by 1 base and 4 bases, with 15 bases remaining between them. Per germline, CDR1 SGHRS and CDR2 YFSETQ. CDR3 sequence (DNA): TGCGCCAGCAGCTTGAATGGGGGCTTGGGAGGAAACACCATATATTTT. Translating gives CASSLNGGLGGNTIYF.

The chain links TRBV7-2 to TRBJ2-7; 16 bases agree with TRBD2. CDR3 length: 16 residues. Germline CDR1 and CDR2: SGHTA and FQGNSA. V gave up 4 bases and J gave up 3 bases; unmatched junction bases: 3. This chain's CDR3 is CASSSGLAGGGYEQYF. The CDR3 DNA reads as TGTGCCAGCAGCTCGGGACTAGCGGGAGGGGGCTACGAGCAGTACTTC.

The chain links TRBV6-4 to TRBJ2-1; 9 nucleotides agree with TRBD2. The CDR3 is 16 residues long. CDR1 and CDR2 from the germline V gene are MRHNA and SNTAGT. The ends lost 0 bases at V and 5 bases at J; junction bases unmatched: 5. The CDR3 DNA reads as TGTGCCAGCAGTGACTCCCTAGCGGGACCTAACAATGAGCAGTTCTTC. Translating gives CASSDSLAGPNNEQFF.

Here the CDR3 reads CASTGVGGPTYEQYF. In DNA, the CDR3 is TGTGCCAGTACAGGGGTTGGCGGGCCAACCTACGAGCAGTACTTC. This chain joins TRBV6-1 and TRBJ2-7; 7 nucleotides line up with TRBD1. V trimming: 9 bases; J trimming: 2 bases; junction bases outside the gene matches: 13. Germline CDR1 MNHNS, CDR2 SASEGT. The CDR3 contains 15 residues.

The CDR3 DNA sequence: TGTGCCACCAGCAGTTTGGGGGGGATAAACACAGATACGCAGTATTTT. As protein: CATSSLGGINTDTQYF. The chain uses TRBV15 and TRBJ2-3, with 7 bases that match TRBD2. The CDR3 runs 16 residues. Germline CDR1 and CDR2: LNHNV and YYDKDF (reference sequence). With V trimmed by 3 bases and J by 2 bases, 8 bases remained unmatched.